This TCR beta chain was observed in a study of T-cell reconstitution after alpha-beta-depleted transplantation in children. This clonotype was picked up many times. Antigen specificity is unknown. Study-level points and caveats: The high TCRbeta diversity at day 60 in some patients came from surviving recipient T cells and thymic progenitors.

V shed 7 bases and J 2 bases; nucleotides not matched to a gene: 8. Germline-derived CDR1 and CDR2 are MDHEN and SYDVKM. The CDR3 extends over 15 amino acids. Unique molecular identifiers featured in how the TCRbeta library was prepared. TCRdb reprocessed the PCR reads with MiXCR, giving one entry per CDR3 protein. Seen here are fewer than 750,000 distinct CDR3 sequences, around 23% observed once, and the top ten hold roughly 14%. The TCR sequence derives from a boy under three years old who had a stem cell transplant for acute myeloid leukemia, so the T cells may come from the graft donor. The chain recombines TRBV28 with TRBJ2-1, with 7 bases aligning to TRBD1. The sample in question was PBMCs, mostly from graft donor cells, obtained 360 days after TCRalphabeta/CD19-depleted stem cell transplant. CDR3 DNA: TGTGCCAGCATTAACACAGGGGATACCTACAATGAGCAGTTCTTC. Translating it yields CASINTGDTYNEQFF. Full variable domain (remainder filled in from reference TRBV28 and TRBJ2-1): DVKVTQSSRYLVKRTGEKVFLECVQDMDHENMFWYRQDPGLGLRLIYFSYDVKMKEKGDIPEGYSVSREKKERFSLILESASTNQTSMYLCASINTGDTYNEQFFGPGTRLTVL.